These T cell receptor beta chains were read from a single sample in a study of cytomegalovirus exposure and HLA in healthy donors. The protocol was immunoSEQ multiplex PCR, while the TCRdb copy is restricted to in-frame clones and leaves out a portion. The sample has about 180,000 clones, less than 80% seen once; the top ten hold about 1.5%. Source material: PBMCs. These receptors were obtained from a man between 18 and 35 years old in good health and CMV-seronegative. Each CDR3 is given with its conserved first and last residue. The order of the fields is D gene, J gene, V gene, clone size, CDR3 protein, CDR3 DNA. A D gene is named only where the DNA matches it firmly. Only part of the rows carry a size: once, few, many, or a class if the clone is expanded.

D: TRBD2; J: TRBJ2-3; V: TRBV15; size: .; CDR3: CATSGRLAGEDTQYF; DNA: TGTGCCACCAGCGGAAGACTAGCGGGAGAAGATACGCAGTATTTT
D: TRBD1; J: TRBJ1-2; V: TRBV6-1; size: .; CDR3: CASSDLQGRGGYTF; DNA: TGTGCCAGCAGTGACCTACAGGGGCGGGGTGGCTACACCTTC
D: .; J: TRBJ1-5; V: TRBV5-6; size: .; CDR3: CASSLAGGGQQPQHF; DNA: TGTGCCAGCAGCTTGGCCGGCGGGGGGCAACAGCCCCAGCATTTT
D: .; J: TRBJ2-4; V: TRBV7-3; size: .; CDR3: CASSLATGTKNIQYF; DNA: TGTGCCAGCAGCTTAGCTACAGGGACCAAAAACATTCAGTACTTC
D: TRBD2; J: TRBJ2-1; V: TRBV10-3; size: .; CDR3: CAISDSRSGGASEQFF; DNA: TGTGCCATCAGTGATAGTCGGAGCGGGGGGGCTTCTGAGCAGTTCTTC
D: .; J: TRBJ1-1; V: TRBV27; size: .; CDR3: CASSTPGREAFF; DNA: TGTGCCAGCAGTACCCCAGGGCGTGAAGCTTTCTTT
D: TRBD2; J: TRBJ2-2; V: TRBV6-6; size: .; CDR3: CASSSQRGHGELFF; DNA: TGTGCCAGCAGTTCCCAGCGGGGGCACGGGGAGCTGTTTTTT
D: .; J: TRBJ1-5; V: TRBV7-9; size: .; CDR3: CASSLGTLNQPQHF; DNA: TGTGCCAGCAGCTTAGGGACACTCAATCAGCCCCAGCATTTT
D: .; J: TRBJ2-1; V: TRBV18; size: once; CDR3: CASSPETSSYNEQFF; DNA: TGTGCCAGCTCACCGGAGACTAGTAGCTACAATGAGCAGTTCTTC
D: TRBD1; J: TRBJ2-7; V: TRBV14; size: .; CDR3: CASRPSGTGGYEQYF; DNA: TGTGCCAGCAGGCCTTCCGGGACAGGGGGCTACGAGCAGTACTTC
D: .; J: TRBJ2-5; V: TRBV28; size: .; CDR3: CAAGRGWETQYF; DNA: TGTGCCGCCGGAAGAGGATGGGAGACCCAGTACTTC
D: TRBD1; J: TRBJ2-7; V: TRBV5-5; size: .; CDR3: CASSLEGQGRSYEQYF; DNA: TGTGCCAGCAGCTTGGAGGGACAGGGGCGCTCCTACGAGCAGTACTTC
D: TRBD1; J: TRBJ2-5; V: TRBV5-5; size: .; CDR3: CASSPGTVKTQYF; DNA: TGTGCCAGCAGCCCTGGGACAGTAAAGACCCAGTACTTC
D: TRBD1; J: TRBJ1-1; V: TRBV11-2; size: .; CDR3: CASSLTGGDTEAFF; DNA: TGTGCCAGTAGCTTGACAGGGGGGGACACTGAAGCTTTCTTT
D: TRBD1; J: TRBJ1-1; V: TRBV6-4; size: .; CDR3: CASSVSGTGGTQAFF; DNA: TGTGCCAGCAGTGTATCCGGGACAGGGGGGACTCAAGCTTTCTTT
D: .; J: TRBJ2-7; V: TRBV5-6; size: .; CDR3: CASSPRATSEQYF; DNA: TGTGCCAGCAGCCCGCGGGCCACCTCTGAGCAGTACTTC
D: .; J: TRBJ1-4; V: TRBV30; size: .; CDR3: CATSGFSEKLFF; DNA: TGTGCTACATCGGGGTTTTCTGAAAAACTGTTTTTT
D: TRBD2; J: TRBJ2-3; V: TRBV9; size: few; CDR3: CASSETSTGTSSVTQYF; DNA: TGTGCCAGCAGCGAGACCTCGACCGGGACTAGTTCAGTTACGCAGTATTTT
D: TRBD1; J: TRBJ1-1; V: TRBV28; size: .; CDR3: CASSRQGANTEAFF; DNA: TGTGCCAGCAGTCGACAGGGGGCGAACACTGAAGCTTTCTTT
D: TRBD2; J: TRBJ2-7; V: TRBV10-1; size: .; CDR3: CASSEKERGEYYEQYF; DNA: TGCGCCAGCAGTGAGAAGGAGCGGGGGGAGTACTACGAGCAGTACTTC
D: .; J: TRBJ1-4; V: TRBV4-2; size: few; CDR3: CASSQEGGFSTNEKLFF; DNA: TGTGCCAGCAGCCAAGAAGGGGGATTTTCAACTAATGAAAAACTGTTTTTT
D: .; J: TRBJ1-2; V: TRBV5-6; size: .; CDR3: CASSARGNYGYTF; DNA: TGTGCCAGCAGCGCCCGGGGTAACTATGGCTACACCTTC
D: TRBD2; J: TRBJ2-2; V: TRBV4-1; size: .; CDR3: CASSQDWLAGVNTGELFF; DNA: TGCGCCAGCAGCCAAGACTGGCTAGCGGGGGTTAACACCGGGGAGCTGTTTTTT
D: .; J: TRBJ1-6; V: TRBV5-1; size: .; CDR3: CASSLAGAGRSPLHF; DNA: TGCGCCAGCAGCTTGGCAGGGGCCGGCAGATCACCCCTCCACTTT
D: .; J: TRBJ2-1; V: TRBV4-2; size: .; CDR3: CASSHGYNEQFF; DNA: TGTGCCAGCAGCCACGGTTACAATGAGCAGTTCTTC
D: .; J: TRBJ2-1; V: TRBV29-1; size: once; CDR3: CSPRDLGGEQFF; DNA: TGCAGCCCAAGGGACTTGGGGGGTGAGCAGTTCTTC
D: TRBD1; J: TRBJ1-5; V: TRBV28; size: .; CDR3: CASSSATGAAGQPQHF; DNA: TGTGCCAGCAGTTCGGCCACAGGGGCCGCAGGTCAGCCCCAGCATTTT
D: .; J: TRBJ1-1; V: TRBV7-8; size: .; CDR3: CASSLGAGRGTEAFF; DNA: TGTGCCAGCAGCTTAGGCGCAGGGCGGGGTACTGAAGCTTTCTTT
D: TRBD1; J: TRBJ2-7; V: TRBV15; size: .; CDR3: CATRVDRASEQYF; DNA: TGTGCCACCAGGGTTGACAGGGCGTCCGAGCAGTACTTC
D: TRBD1; J: TRBJ1-4; V: TRBV19; size: .; CDR3: CASSMAGGNEKLFF; DNA: TGTGCCAGTAGTATGGCAGGGGGGAATGAAAAACTGTTTTTT
D: .; J: TRBJ1-3; V: TRBV18; size: .; CDR3: CASSPPRLELSGNTIYF; DNA: TGTGCCAGCTCACCACCGAGGCTCGAGTTGTCTGGAAACACCATATATTTT
D: TRBD2; J: TRBJ2-3; V: TRBV9; size: .; CDR3: CASSLGLAVTDTQYF; DNA: TGTGCCAGCAGCTTAGGACTAGCGGTCACAGATACGCAGTATTTT
D: TRBD2; J: TRBJ2-7; V: TRBV2; size: .; CDR3: CASSEVAGGPVEQYF; DNA: TGTGCCAGCAGTGAAGTAGCGGGAGGGCCGGTAGAGCAGTACTTC
D: .; J: TRBJ1-6; V: TRBV5-1; size: .; CDR3: CASSLGGEPLHF; DNA: TGCGCCAGCAGCTTAGGAGGGGAACCCCTCCACTTT
D: TRBD1; J: TRBJ1-2; V: TRBV6-5; size: .; CDR3: CASSRQQGWDYGYTF; DNA: TGTGCCAGCAGTCGTCAACAGGGGTGGGACTATGGCTACACCTTC
D: .; J: TRBJ1-1; V: TRBV27; size: .; CDR3: CASSLSAEAFF; DNA: TGTGCCAGCAGTTTATCCGCTGAAGCTTTCTTT
D: .; J: TRBJ1-1; V: TRBV28; size: .; CDR3: CASGRGSRTEAFF; DNA: TGTGCCAGCGGGAGAGGGTCTAGGACTGAAGCTTTCTTT
D: TRBD2; J: TRBJ2-7; V: TRBV4-1; size: few; CDR3: CASSPSSGGAREQYF; DNA: TGCGCCAGCAGCCCATCTAGCGGGGGGGCCAGGGAGCAGTACTTC
D: TRBD1; J: TRBJ1-4; V: TRBV28; size: .; CDR3: CASQVAGGVEKLFF; DNA: TGTGCCAGCCAGGTGGCAGGGGGCGTTGAAAAACTGTTTTTT
D: .; J: TRBJ1-5; V: TRBV19; size: .; CDR3: CASDDSSNQPQHF; DNA: TGTGCCAGTGACGACAGCAGCAATCAGCCCCAGCATTTT
D: .; J: TRBJ1-1; V: TRBV5-4; size: once; CDR3: CASSPGGSYRMNTEAFF; DNA: TGTGCCAGCAGCCCTGGAGGAAGCTATAGGATGAACACTGAAGCTTTCTTT
D: .; J: TRBJ1-5; V: TRBV5-6; size: .; CDR3: CASNNWVGGNQPQHF; DNA: TGTGCCAGCAACAATTGGGTGGGAGGCAATCAGCCCCAGCATTTT
D: TRBD2; J: TRBJ2-1; V: TRBV5-1; size: .; CDR3: CASTPSGYGDNEQFF; DNA: TGCGCCAGCACCCCTAGCGGGTACGGGGACAATGAGCAGTTCTTC
D: .; J: TRBJ2-2; V: TRBV5-1; size: .; CDR3: CASSLSGTGELFF; DNA: TGCGCCAGCAGCTTGTCGGGAACCGGGGAGCTGTTTTTT
D: TRBD2; J: TRBJ2-3; V: TRBV7-3; size: .; CDR3: CASSLPGRGGTDTQYF; DNA: TGTGCCAGCAGCCTTCCGGGACGGGGGGGCACAGATACGCAGTATTTT
D: TRBD1; J: TRBJ2-2; V: TRBV2; size: few; CDR3: CASRGQGTGELFF; DNA: TGTGCCAGCAGGGGACAGGGGACCGGGGAGCTGTTTTTT
D: .; J: TRBJ1-2; V: TRBV6-6; size: few; CDR3: CASTPGGQTNYGYTF; DNA: TGTGCCAGCACCCCCGGCGGGCAGACTAACTATGGCTACACCTTC
D: .; J: TRBJ1-6; V: TRBV9; size: .; CDR3: CASGQTSYNSPLHF; DNA: TGTGCCAGCGGACAGACCTCCTATAATTCACCCCTCCACTTT
D: .; J: TRBJ2-3; V: TRBV5-1; size: .; CDR3: CASKRVSTDTQYF; DNA: TGCGCCAGCAAGAGGGTAAGCACAGATACGCAGTATTTT
D: TRBD1; J: TRBJ1-2; V: TRBV19; size: .; CDR3: CASSLGQDHYGYTF; DNA: TGTGCCAGTAGTCTTGGACAGGACCACTATGGCTACACCTTC
D: .; J: TRBJ1-1; V: TRBV5-6; size: .; CDR3: CASSLYVMNTEAFF; DNA: TGTGCCAGCAGCTTATATGTAATGAACACTGAAGCTTTCTTT
D: TRBD1; J: TRBJ2-7; V: TRBV6-1; size: .; CDR3: CASSLDRGTYEQYF; DNA: TGTGCCAGCAGCTTGGACAGGGGTACCTACGAGCAGTACTTC
D: TRBD2; J: TRBJ2-2; V: TRBV27; size: once; CDR3: CASRPGLAGAGELFF; DNA: TGTGCCAGCAGACCGGGACTAGCGGGAGCCGGGGAGCTGTTTTTT
D: .; J: TRBJ2-7; V: TRBV2; size: .; CDR3: CASREGDSYEQYF; DNA: TGTGCCAGCAGGGAAGGAGACTCCTACGAGCAGTACTTC
D: .; J: TRBJ2-1; V: TRBV7-7; size: once; CDR3: CASSPRVGAQYNEQFF; DNA: TGTGCTAGCAGCCCCAGGGTTGGCGCCCAGTACAATGAGCAGTTCTTC
D: .; J: TRBJ1-2; V: TRBV5-5; size: once; CDR3: CASSLSGGGGYTF; DNA: TGTGCCAGCAGCTTGTCCGGGGGAGGAGGCTACACCTTC
D: .; J: TRBJ1-3; V: TRBV27; size: .; CDR3: CASKQTGRGDTIYF; DNA: TGTGCCAGCAAACAGACAGGCCGGGGGGACACCATATATTTT